These 16 T cell receptor beta chains were sequenced from one sample in a study of identical twins. MiXCR, applied by TCRdb to the 5' RACE reads, yields one record per CDR3 protein. The data contain roughly 770,000 distinct CDR3 sequences, 15% to 20% of them seen just once; the ten biggest clones take up over 10%. The sample was also reused in another study, on T cells expressing NK-cell markers.

Sequencing was performed on PBMCs. These receptors came from a woman aged 18-29 years in good health.

This clonotype was seen more than once but under ten times. The V and J genes are TRBV7-9 and TRBJ1-1, with D unresolved. Trimming shortened V by 5 bases and J by 1 base, and 11 bases separated the two germline ends. CDR3 length equals 14 residues. The V gene's germline CDR1 is SEHNR and CDR2 FQNEAQ (reference sequence). In DNA form, the CDR3 reads TGTGCCAGCAGCGAGCGGCCGGAGAACACTGAAGCTTTCTTT. Its protein product is CASSERPENTEAFF.

This clonotype was detected a few times. The chain couples TRBV29-1 to TRBJ2-1; D is perhaps TRBD1 (5 bases). Trimming pared 6 bases from V and 1 base from J, leaving 13 bases between. The germline V gene encodes CDR1 SQVTM and CDR2 ANQGSEA. This CDR3 contains 14 residues. The CDR3 here is CSVDVTASYNEQFF. Here the CDR3 DNA reads TGCAGCGTGGACGTGACAGCGTCCTACAATGAGCAGTTCTTC.

The CDR3 sequence is CASSPSGDTANYGYTF. Here the CDR3 DNA reads TGTGCCAGCAGCCCTTCGGGGGACACAGCTAACTATGGCTACACCTTC. V is TRBV7-9 and J is TRBJ1-2, with D maybe TRBD1 (6 bases). Looked up from germline, CDR1 is SEHNR and CDR2 is FQNEAQ (reference sequence). Trimming cost V 5 bases and J 0 bases, with 16 bases left between them. The CDR3 has 16 residues.

This rearrangement joins TRBV12-3 or TRBV12-4 to TRBJ1-1, with D possibly TRBD1 on 6 matching bases. Trimming left V 6 bases short and J 4 bases short, with 12 bases between. The CDR3 runs to 13 residues. The CDR3 sequence is CASRSRGVTEAFF. Here the CDR3 DNA reads TGTGCCAGCAGATCCAGGGGTGTCACTGAAGCTTTCTTT.

The V gene is TRBV14, the J gene TRBJ2-2; D possibly matches TRBD1 or TRBD2 (6 bases each). The CDR3 is 17 amino acids. Per the germline V gene, CDR1 is SGHDN and CDR2 is FVKESK. Trimming stripped 4 bases from V and 1 base from J, with 16 bases between. The CDR3 protein is CASSLGKGGWNTGELFF. The CDR3 DNA reads TGTGCCAGCAGCCTCGGAAAGGGGGGATGGAACACCGGGGAGCTGTTTTTT.

This clonotype has just a few counts. The chain joins TRBV5-1 to TRBJ2-7; D may be TRBD1 (5 bases). This CDR3 comprises 14 residues. The V gene's germline CDR1 is SGHRS and CDR2 YFSETQ. V was clipped by 0 bases and J by 3 bases, with 10 bases between them. CDR3 in amino acids: CASSLATGSYEQYF. The DNA of the CDR3 is TGCGCCAGCAGCTTGGCTACAGGTAGCTACGAGCAGTACTTC.

A few counts support this clonotype. V and J are TRBV14 and TRBJ2-7, with D perhaps matching TRBD1 (5 bases). The V end lost 1 base, the J end lost 3 bases, and 10 bases lay between the germline ends. The CDR3 extends over 14 amino acids. Germline V gives CDR1 SGHDN, CDR2 FVKESK. The CDR3 DNA reads TGTGCCAGCAGCCAAGTAGGACAAATCTACGAGCAGTACTTC. Its translation: CASSQVGQIYEQYF.

In its sample, this clonotype was seen many times. The J gene is TRBJ2-1, the V gene TRBV25-1; D gene unclear. The CDR3 covers 15 residues. V was clipped by 2 bases and J by 0 bases, with 8 bases between them. CDR1 is MGHDK and CDR2 is SYGVNS in the germline V gene. The CDR3 loop reads CASSEIPSSYNEQFF. For the CDR3, the DNA is TGTGCCAGCAGTGAAATTCCCAGCTCCTACAATGAGCAGTTCTTC.

This clonotype was seen only a few times. The chain is built from TRBV6-2 or TRBV6-3 and TRBJ2-1; perhaps TRBD2 as D (6 bases). The CDR3 contains 14 residues. Germline V lookup: CDR1 MNHEY, CDR2 SVGEGT. Trimming took 9 bases from V and 3 from J, leaving 15 bases between them. The CDR3 reads CASKRTGGYNEQFF. The CDR3 region has the DNA TGTGCCAGTAAACGTACCGGGGGCTACAATGAGCAGTTCTTC.

This chain uses TRBV29-1 with TRBJ2-5, with D hard to call. This CDR3 spans 11 amino acids. Trimming stripped 6 bases from V and 4 bases from J, with 9 bases between. From germline, CDR1 is SQVTM and CDR2 ANQGSEA. The CDR3 loop is CSVAIGETQYF. The CDR3, as DNA: TGCAGCGTAGCCATTGGAGAGACCCAGTACTTC.

This clonotype turned up a few times. The chain uses TRBV20-1 and TRBJ2-1, with TRBD1 identical over 12 bases. The germline CDR1 and CDR2 sequences are DFQATT and SNEGSKA (reference sequence). With 6 bases clipped from V and 6 bases from J, the junction kept 9 bases outside the gene matches. CDR3 length: 15 amino acids. DNA for the CDR3: TGCAGTGCCCAATGGGGACAGGGGGCCGTCAATGAGCAGTTCTTC. Translated, it gives CSAQWGQGAVNEQFF.

This clonotype was counted only a few times. The chain carries TRBV5-5 and TRBJ2-2; D remains unclear. This CDR3 contains 15 residues. CDR1 and CDR2 (germline): SGHKS, YYEKEE (reference sequence). Trimming removed 4 bases from V and 4 bases from J, with 14 bases in between. CDR3 DNA sequence: TGTGCCAGCAGCCTTCGTACAGAGGTCACCGGGGAGCTGTTTTTT. It codes for CASSLRTEVTGELFF.

This clonotype was detected a few times. V is TRBV6-5 and J is TRBJ2-1; D is perhaps TRBD2 (5 bases). CDR1 and CDR2 (germline): MNHEY, SVGAGI. The V end was cut by 2 bases, the J end by 0 bases, with 11 bases between. The CDR3 extends over 16 amino acids. The CDR3 sequence: CASSYRGEISYNEQFF. The CDR3 coding sequence is TGTGCCAGCAGTTACCGTGGGGAGATCTCCTACAATGAGCAGTTCTTC.

The V call is TRBV6-5, the J call TRBJ2-7, with D perhaps TRBD1 (6 bases). CDR3 length: 14 amino acids. Germline V gene data show CDR1 as MNHEY and CDR2 as SVGAGI. V was cut by 2 bases and J by 1 base, with 9 bases left in between. The chain's CDR3 is CASSYATGSYEQYF. CDR3 bases: TGTGCCAGCAGTTACGCGACAGGATCCTACGAGCAGTACTTC.

The chain has TRBV6-1 and TRBJ2-1; D call uncertain. The germline V and J ends were trimmed by 6 bases and 0 bases, with 9 bases remaining between them. The CDR3 is made up of 14 amino acids. Germline V CDR1 and CDR2: MNHNS, SASEGT. CDR3 region: CASRAESSYNEQFF. CDR3 nucleotide sequence: TGTGCCAGCAGAGCCGAAAGCTCCTACAATGAGCAGTTCTTC.

V usage is TRBV7-2 and J usage is TRBJ2-3; D possibly matches TRBD1 or TRBD2 (5 bases each). The V gene's germline CDR1 is SGHTA and CDR2 FQGNSA. Trimming stripped 6 bases from V and 7 bases from J, with 17 bases between. The CDR3 loop spans 14 amino acids. In DNA, the CDR3 is TGTGCCAGCAGGACCCAATTCCGGGGCAATACGCAGTATTTT. Translating gives CASRTQFRGNTQYF.